This T cell receptor beta chain is drawn from a study of vaccination and CD4 T cells after COVID-19. On the study more broadly: Sample collection from a few convalescent patients took place at day 14 and days 161 to 241 post-vaccination.

The table lists this clonotype with a few counts. Its matching antigen is unknown. Time point described: late sampling 161 to 241 days after vaccination in a few convalescent patients. MiXCR, applied by TCRdb to the PCR reads, yields one record per CDR3 protein. The data contain about 39,000 distinct CDR3 sequences, about 35% of them singletons. Overall study results and limits: Only after vaccination were a median 86.3% of convalescents' reactive clones seen.

Germline CDR1 LNHNV, CDR2 YYDKDF (reference sequence). V was trimmed by 0 bases and J by 0 bases, leaving 9 bases between them. The CDR3 is made up of 16 amino acids. The chain recombines TRBV15 with TRBJ1-5; D is ambiguous. Here the sequenced sample was CD4+ T cells from blood, taken about 7 months after SARS-CoV-2 vaccination. This sequence was found in a human donor who had recovered from COVID-19. The CDR3 spells CATSREDDYSNQPQHF. CDR3 sequence (DNA): TGTGCCACCAGCAGAGAGGACGACTATAGCAATCAGCCCCAGCATTTT.